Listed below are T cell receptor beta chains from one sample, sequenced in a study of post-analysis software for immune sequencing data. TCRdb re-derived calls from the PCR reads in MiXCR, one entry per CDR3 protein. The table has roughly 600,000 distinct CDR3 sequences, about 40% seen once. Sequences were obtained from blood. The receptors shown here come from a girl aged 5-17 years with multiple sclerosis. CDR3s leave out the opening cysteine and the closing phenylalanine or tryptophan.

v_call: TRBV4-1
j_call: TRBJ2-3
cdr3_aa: ASSQLGREKRDTQY

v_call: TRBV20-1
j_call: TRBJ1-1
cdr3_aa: SARDRNGIGGAF

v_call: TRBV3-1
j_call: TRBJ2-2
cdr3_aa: ASSTRTGGNTGELF

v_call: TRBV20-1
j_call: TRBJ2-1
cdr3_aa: SAGGGAGVGEQF

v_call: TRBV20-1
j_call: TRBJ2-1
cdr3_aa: SARGGRAFEYNEQF

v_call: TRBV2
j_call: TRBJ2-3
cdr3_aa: ASRVADTQY

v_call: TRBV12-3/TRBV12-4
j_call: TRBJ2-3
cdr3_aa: ASSLWITDTQY

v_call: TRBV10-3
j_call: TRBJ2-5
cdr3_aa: AISDAGRNQETQY

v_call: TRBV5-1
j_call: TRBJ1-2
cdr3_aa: ASSVNPGQGNYGYT

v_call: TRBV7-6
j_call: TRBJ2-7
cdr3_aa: ASSFRDRDGEQY

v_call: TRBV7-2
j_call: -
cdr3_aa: ASSFRPGGAVWNIQY